What follows are 4 T cell receptor beta chains derived from one specimen sequenced in a study of regulatory T cells in long-lasting Graves disease. Indicated time point: newly diagnosed GD, antithyroid drugs for less than 3 months. PBMC RNA was the source of the TCR library. Sequencing libraries for TCR beta were prepared with iRepertoire HTBI primers and Arm-PCR of CDR3 regions. TCRdb called the multiplex PCR reads again in MiXCR, with one record for every CDR3 protein. The sample lists around 360,000 distinct CDR3 sequences, 15% to 20% occurring once. The same specimen was also included in a second study, on T cells in Graves' hyperthyroidism and ophthalmopathy.

The material was peripheral blood mononuclear cells (PBMCs), obtained at new diagnosis, from a patient treated with antithyroid drugs. These receptors all come from a woman younger than 35 with Graves disease.

This clonotype was seen repeatedly, ten times or more. The chain uses TRBV11-2 and TRBJ2-7, with D perhaps TRBD1 or TRBD2 (5 bases each). The V end was cut by 6 bases, the J end by 6 bases, with 18 bases between. Germline V CDR1 and CDR2: SGHAT, FQNNGV. This CDR3 contains 14 residues. The CDR3 coding sequence is TGTGCCAGCAGTCGGGCCTCGGGGCGCGTCGAGCAGTACTTC. This encodes CASSRASGRVEQYF.

This clonotype was seen many times. This chain joins TRBV7-8 and TRBJ1-2, with D perhaps TRBD1 (6 bases). CDR3 length: 16 residues. Germline CDR1 SGHVS, CDR2 FQNEAQ. Trimming shortened V by 3 bases and J by 1 base, and 15 bases separated the two germline ends. This CDR3 is CASSFHGTPSNYGYTF. CDR3 DNA sequence: TGTGCCAGCAGCTTTCACGGGACACCCAGTAACTATGGCTACACCTTC.

This clonotype has more than one count but fewer than ten. This chain links TRBV28 with TRBJ1-3, with TRBD1 as a possible D gene (6 bases). The CDR3 is 14 residues long. V lost 3 bases and J 6 bases, leaving 12 bases between the germline ends. Germline CDR1 reads MDHEN; CDR2 reads SYDVKM. The chain's CDR3 is CASSFPGGANTIYF. The CDR3 DNA is TGTGCCAGCAGTTTCCCGGGGGGCGCAAACACCATATATTTT.

This clonotype was recorded at least ten times. The V call is TRBV6-2 or TRBV6-3, the J call TRBJ2-7; 11 bases fit TRBD2. Germline values: CDR1 MNHEY, CDR2 SVGEGT. CDR3 length: 15 amino acids. The ends lost 2 bases at V and 2 bases at J; junction bases unmatched: 2. In DNA, the CDR3 is TGTGCCAGCAGTTACGAGGGACTAGCGGCCTACGAGCAGTACTTC. Protein product: CASSYEGLAAYEQYF.